The clone carrying this TCR delta chain was seen more than once but under ten times. TCRdb repeated clone calling on the RT-PCR reads with CATT. This sample carries under 3,500 delta-chain clones, approximately 16% of them seen once, and the ten largest clones take about 14%. The sample comes from a study of gamma-delta T cells after stem cell transplantation. After removal of 3 bases from V and 1 base from J, the junction contained 9 bases not matched to a gene. The CDR3 loop spans 19 amino acids. CDR1 is GEAIGNYY, CDR2 EKD, per germline. The chain links TRDV2 to TRDJ3, with 9 bases that match TRDD3. This sequence was found in a human donor. It is not recorded whose cells these are; they may come from a transplant donor. What was sequenced was gamma-delta T cells. CDR3 bases: TGTGCCTGTGACTCTACTGGGGGACTAAAGTCCTGGGACACCCGACAGATGTTTTTC. Its protein is CACDSTGGLKSWDTRQMFF.